Listed here is a single TCR beta chain. Its specificity is not known. TCRdb recomputed calls from the multiplex PCR reads with MiXCR, one row per CDR3 protein. This sample has about 21,000 distinct CDR3 sequences, with about 38% found just once. The record originates from a study of breast tumors, draining lymph nodes, adjacent tissues. The germline gives CDR1 LNHNV, CDR2 YYDKDF (reference sequence). V shed 0 bases, J shed 0 bases, and the junction held 6 bases outside the gene matches. This CDR3 spans 17 amino acids. General observations from the study: The lymph node origin of tumor T cells was framed as consistent with a hypothesis, not demonstrated. Findings are consistent with lymph node origin and intratumoral expansion of most tumor T cells. Compared with basal-like, luminal-like tumors shared significantly more repertoire with nontumor tissue. Tumors had less TCR diversity than lymph nodes, more than nontumor tissue.

Sequencing used breast tumor tissue. This TCR derives from a female donor with breast cancer. Some clones in this sample may be carry-over from other donors' samples. This chain joins TRBV15 and TRBJ2-3, with TRBD1 matching over 7 bases. CDR3 DNA sequence: TGTGCCACCAGCAGAGATCCAGGGGGACCCAGCACAGATACGCAGTATTTT. Amino acid sequence: CATSRDPGGPSTDTQYF.